This T cell receptor (beta chain) emerged from a study of blood T cell repertoires in COVID-19. Whole-study context: Samples came from the United States, Italy and Spain, spanning acute and convalescent COVID-19.

CDR3 length: 17 residues. The germline CDR1 and CDR2 sequences are MGHDK and SYGVNS. V dropped 5 bases and J dropped 2 bases, with 16 bases sitting between them. Profiled with immunoSEQ multiplex PCR; TCRdb holds only in-frame clones, not every one. This table holds more than 95,000 clones, about three quarters found once. The specimen sequenced was peripheral blood. The chain couples TRBV25-1 to TRBJ1-6; D may be TRBD1 (6 bases). This receptor was identified in a woman aged 70-85 years with acute or convalescent COVID-19. As DNA, the CDR3 is TGTGCCAGCAGTCCACGAACGGGACATACCTATAATTCACCCCTCCACTTT. Its protein product is CASSPRTGHTYNSPLHF.